This record looks at one T cell receptor (beta chain) sequence and its context. The antigen is unknown. Blood sampling was done at baseline, cycle 4 day 1, and cycle 7 day 1. This CDR3 is built from 13 residues. Germline V gives CDR1 SGHRS, CDR2 YFSETQ. V was cut by 2 bases and J by 5 bases, with 8 bases left in between. The data were taken from a study of OX40 agonist ivuxolimab in advanced cancers. General observations from the study: Still undetermined is the antigen specificity of the expanded peripheral T cells. Averaging showed that CD8+ T cells had more expanded clones than CD4+ did. At 0.1 to 3.0 mg/kg, CD4+ and CD8+ blood T cells expanded clonally by week 6.

Repertoires were generated with immunoSEQ multiplex PCR, while TCRdb's copy carries only in-frame clones and drops some. The sample shows approximately 30,000 clones, approximately 89% of them seen only once. The receptor was isolated from an adult with an advanced solid tumor such as melanoma, head and neck, liver or kidney cancer. The source material was CD4+ or CD8+ T cells sorted from blood, sampled in a trial of the OX40 agonist ivuxolimab. The chain is built from TRBV5-1 and TRBJ2-1; D is possibly TRBD1 or TRBD2 (5 bases each). The CDR3 region is CASSFPGHNEQFF. The CDR3 DNA reads as TGCGCCAGCAGCTTCCCGGGGCACAATGAGCAGTTCTTC.